This T cell receptor (beta chain) was found in a study of early T cells in non-severe SARS-CoV-2 infection. Overall study: Sequencing used unsorted whole-blood bulk RNA, so chains lack pairing. Study findings and constraints: Clonotype matching in VDJdb favored anti-spike CD8 responses and did not capture private and CD4 specificities.

Tagging with unique molecular identifiers was applied to individual cDNA molecules. TCRdb passed the 5' RACE reads through MiXCR, listing each CDR3 protein once. The sample contains about 61,000 distinct CDR3 sequences, 10% to 14% of which appear only once. The table lists this clonotype with a few counts. Its antigen is still unknown. V dropped 3 bases and J dropped 5 bases, with 11 bases sitting between them. Germline V gene data show CDR1 as SGHNT and CDR2 as YYREEE (reference sequence). The CDR3 sequence is 13 residues long. The source of this sequence is an adult who was a healthcare worker with PCR-confirmed SARS-CoV-2 infection or an uninfected control (not recorded which). The gene calls are TRBV5-4 and TRBJ1-2; D remains unclear. The sequenced sample consisted of whole blood. The CDR3 DNA follows: TGTGCCAGCAGCTCTGAGGGAATATATGGCTACACCTTC. Its protein is CASSSEGIYGYTF.